This T cell receptor beta chain was recorded in a study of cytomegalovirus exposure and HLA in healthy donors. This clone was seen a single time. Its target is unknown. The method was immunoSEQ multiplex PCR; TCRdb's version includes in-frame clones alone and lacks a portion of them. The table records about 360,000 clones, 86% of them present only once. Germline CDR1 reads MNHNS; CDR2 reads SASEGT. The CDR3 is 15 residues long. Trimming removed 5 bases from V and 4 bases from J, with 17 bases in between. Study-level points and caveats: Under in vitro conditions, three CMV-associated chains were confirmed as specific for CMV antigens. First-cohort TCR clusters were later found to tend to co-occur in the roughly 120 validation repertoires.

Sequenced sample: PBMCs. The receptor was derived from a woman aged 18-35 years in good health and CMV-seronegative. The genes are TRBV6-1 and TRBJ2-5; D might be TRBD2 (6 bases). Written as DNA, the CDR3 is TGTGCCAGCAGTCCACAAGCCGCGGGGCCAGAGACCCAGTACTTC. It is translated as CASSPQAAGPETQYF.